This TCR beta chain was retrieved from a study of blood T cells in healthy people across ages. Together with a sample-barcoded 5' primer, a J-beta primer mix was included in a second PCR lasting about 7 to 11 cycles. In TCRdb, the 5' RACE reads were re-called with MiXCR into one record per CDR3 protein. This sample yields roughly 800,000 distinct CDR3 sequences, of which 25% are seen a single time; 9% to 9.5% belongs to the top ten. This clonotype was seen more than once but under ten times. This CDR3 has 13 amino acids. Germline values: CDR1 SGHDN, CDR2 FVKESK. V was shortened by 2 bases and J by 5 bases, with 10 bases between the two germline ends. These data were likewise used in another study, on T cells of mothers and their children.

The TCR sequence derives from a boy aged 5 to 17 in good health. Sequencing was carried out using blood. This chain connects TRBV14 to TRBJ2-7, with a possible D match to TRBD1 (5 bases). CDR3 bases: TGTGCCAGCAGCCAAAACGGACACGACGAGCAGTACTTC. Its translation is CASSQNGHDEQYF.